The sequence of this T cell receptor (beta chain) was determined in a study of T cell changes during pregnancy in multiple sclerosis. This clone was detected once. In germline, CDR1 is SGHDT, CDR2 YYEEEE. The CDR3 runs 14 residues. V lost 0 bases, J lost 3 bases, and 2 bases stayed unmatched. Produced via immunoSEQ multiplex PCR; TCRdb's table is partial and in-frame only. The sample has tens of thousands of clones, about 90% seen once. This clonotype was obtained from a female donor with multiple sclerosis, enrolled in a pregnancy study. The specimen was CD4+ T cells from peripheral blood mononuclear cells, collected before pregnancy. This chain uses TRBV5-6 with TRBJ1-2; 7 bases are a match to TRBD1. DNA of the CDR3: TGTGCCAGCAGCTTGGCAGACAGGGACTATGGCTACACCTTC. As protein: CASSLADRDYGYTF.